This TCR beta chain was sequenced in a study of T cell repertoires in cytomegalovirus infection. Study at large: Selection of CMV epitopes for the study included recently identified HLA-C-restricted and well-studied HLA-B-restricted ones. CMV infection and matching HLA type were both indicated by public TCR beta signatures. Findings and limits, study-wide: CMV-specific TCR beta clonotypes restricted by HLA-C dominated the ex vivo response.

Regarding this clonotype: Antigen unknown. The junction departs from germline at one end; a sequencing error may be responsible.

This CDR3 spans 13 amino acids. Germline-derived CDR1 and CDR2 are LNHDA and SQIVND (reference sequence). Each CDR3 protein is one row after TCRdb ran MiXCR on the reads. Among about 920,000 distinct CDR3 sequences, around 32% were seen once, and the ten largest hold around an eighth. V gene TRBV19 combines with J gene TRBJ2-1, with D hard to call. The sequence was collected from a human donor in good health (CMV status not recorded). Some clones in this sample may be carry-over from other donors' samples. This material consisted of cultured CD8+ T cells from PBMCs, taken from culture after CMV antigen stimulation. The CDR3 sequence is CTSSVDLYNEQFF. CDR3 DNA: TGTACCAGTAGTGTTGACTTATACAATGAGCAGTTCTTC.